The 14 T cell receptor beta chains reported below all come from one sample, sequenced in a study of regulatory and conventional T cells in breast cancer. TCRdb re-derived calls from the PCR reads in MiXCR, one entry per CDR3 protein. The data hold roughly 10,000 distinct CDR3 sequences, with about 35% observed a single time. Sequencing was done on a sample of conventional T cells from blood. The receptor set was obtained from a male donor in good health.

The chain carries TRBV10-3 and TRBJ1-2; D gene uncertain. The CDR3 has 16 amino acids. The V gene's germline CDR1 is ENHRY and CDR2 SYGVKD. The V end was cut by 3 bases, the J end by 2 bases, with 16 bases between. The CDR3 bases are TGTGCCATCAGTGAAAAGGACGGTACGCCGAACTATGGCTACACCTTC. This translates into CAISEKDGTPNYGYTF.

The chain joins TRBV7-9 to TRBJ2-7; the D is unclear. Trimming took 1 base from V and 5 from J, leaving 6 bases between them. The CDR3 sequence is 12 residues long. Germline CDR1 is SEHNR and CDR2 is FQNEAQ (reference sequence). As DNA, the CDR3 is TGTGCCAGCAGCTTAGAGGGCGACGAGCAGTACTTC. As protein: CASSLEGDEQYF. Filled out from reference TRBV7-9 and TRBJ2-7, the complete variable domain reads DTGVSQNPRHKITKRGQNVTFRCDPISEHNRLYWYRQTLGQGPEFLTYFQNEAQLEKSRLLSDRFSAERPKGSFSTLEIQRTEQGDSAMYLCASSLEGDEQYFGPGTRLTVT.

The chain uses TRBV7-9 and TRBJ2-5, with 12 bases identical to TRBD1. The germline V gene has CDR1 SEHNR and CDR2 FQNEAQ (reference sequence). Germline trimming cut 6 bases from V and 5 bases from J; bases unmatched to any gene: 7. The CDR3 loop spans 15 amino acids. CDR3 amino acids: CASRPGQGAHETQYF. The DNA for the CDR3 is TGTGCCAGCAGACCGGGACAGGGGGCTCATGAGACCCAGTACTTC.

The V and J genes are TRBV5-6 and TRBJ1-2, with D perhaps matching TRBD1 (5 bases). CDR3 size: 13 residues. From germline, CDR1 is SGHDT and CDR2 YYEEEE. The germline V and J ends were trimmed by 3 bases and 8 bases, with 14 bases remaining between them. CDR3 in amino acids: CASSSPGLEGYTF. CDR3 DNA sequence: TGTGCCAGCAGCTCGCCGGGGCTGGAGGGCTACACCTTC.

The chain combines TRBV24-1 with TRBJ2-5; 8 bases are a match to TRBD1. The length of the CDR3 is 15 residues. In germline, CDR1 is KGHDR, CDR2 SFDVKD. J gave up 2 bases and V 3 bases, and 4 bases lay outside the gene matches. The CDR3 is CATSDRRDRQETQYF. DNA for the CDR3: TGTGCCACCAGTGATCGACGGGACAGGCAAGAGACCCAGTACTTC.

This clonotype was seen repeatedly, ten times or more. The V gene is TRBV5-1, the J gene TRBJ2-1; TRBD2 matches at 11 bases. Losses at the gene ends were 2 bases for V and 7 bases for J; bases not matched to a gene: 8. Germline CDR1 SGHRS, CDR2 YFSETQ. The length of the CDR3 is 16 residues. The CDR3 spells CASSFFSGGAKNEQFF. The CDR3 bases are TGCGCCAGCAGCTTTTTTAGCGGGGGGGCCAAGAATGAGCAGTTCTTC.

By share, this clonotype counts as medium-sized. The genes are TRBV20-1 and TRBJ1-5; D remains ambiguous. The V end was cut by 0 bases, the J end by 0 bases, with 6 bases between. This CDR3 comprises 14 residues. CDR1 and CDR2 from the germline V gene are DFQATT and SNEGSKA (reference sequence). CDR3 nucleotide sequence: TGCAGTGCTAGAGATGGGCCTAGCAATCAGCCCCAGCATTTT. Translated: CSARDGPSNQPQHF.

The sample holds many counts of this clonotype. This chain connects TRBV7-9 to TRBJ2-5, with 10 bases that match TRBD2. Germline CDR1 SEHNR, CDR2 FQNEAQ (reference sequence). The CDR3 is made up of 13 amino acids. Trimming cost V 3 bases and J 7 bases; bases outside gene matches: 2. The CDR3 region is CASSFRLAGTQYF. The CDR3 DNA is TGTGCCAGCAGCTTTCGACTAGCGGGGACCCAGTACTTC.

The CDR3 loop reads CASSLSGYRYNQPQHF. In DNA, the CDR3 is TGTGCCAGCAGTTTATCAGGGTACCGTTACAATCAGCCCCAGCATTTT. The rearrangement links TRBV12-3 or TRBV12-4 to TRBJ1-5; a weak D match, TRBD1 (5 bases). The V gene lost 2 bases and the J gene lost 3 bases, with 14 bases spanning the gap. The CDR3 covers 16 residues.

This clonotype was detected only a few times. The chain couples TRBV7-9 to TRBJ2-5; 7 bases match TRBD1. CDR3 length: 14 amino acids. The germline CDR1 and CDR2 sequences are SEHNR and FQNEAQ (reference sequence). Unmatched junction bases numbered 6, after V lost 1 base and J lost 7 bases. The CDR3 region has the DNA TGTGCCAGCAGCTTAGGTCTATCAGGGGGGACCCAGTACTTC. This codes for CASSLGLSGGTQYF.

The chain recombines TRBV6-5 with TRBJ1-1, with a possible D match to TRBD1 (5 bases). Trimming removed 0 bases at V and 4 bases at J, with 9 bases between. This CDR3 has 14 residues. Germline values: CDR1 MNHEY, CDR2 SVGAGI. In DNA form, the CDR3 reads TGTGCCAGCAGTTACTCGGGGGTTGCCACTGAAGCTTTCTTT. It encodes CASSYSGVATEAFF.

This clonotype occurred a few times. Given the absence of the conserved phenylalanine or tryptophan at the CDR3 end, a read error is likely. The genes are TRBV4-1 and TRBJ1-3; D gene uncertain. The length of the CDR3 is 14 residues. Germline lookup yields CDR1 MGHRA and CDR2 YSYEKL. V was trimmed by 3 bases and J by 0 bases, leaving 6 bases between them. CDR3 in DNA: TGCGCCAGCAGCCAGGGCCCCTCTGGAAACACCATATATCTT. This sequence encodes CASSQGPSGNTIYL.

J is TRBJ2-3 and V is TRBV28; TRBD2 matches 12 bases. Germline V lookup: CDR1 MDHEN, CDR2 SYDVKM. The CDR3 spans 16 residues. Trimming at V came to 5 bases and at J to 2 bases, leaving 5 bases not matched to a gene. Here the CDR3 reads CASSTGLAGFTDTQYF. For the CDR3, the DNA is TGTGCCAGCAGTACCGGACTAGCGGGGTTCACAGATACGCAGTATTTT.

This chain connects TRBV2 to TRBJ2-7, with D perhaps TRBD2 (5 bases). This CDR3 has 13 residues. The germline V gene has CDR1 SNHLY and CDR2 FYNNEI. Between the trimmed V and J ends, which lost 7 bases and 3 bases, there was a span of 13 bases. The CDR3 protein is CASNSGIYYEQYF. The CDR3 DNA follows: TGTGCCAGCAATTCGGGAATATACTACGAGCAGTACTTC.